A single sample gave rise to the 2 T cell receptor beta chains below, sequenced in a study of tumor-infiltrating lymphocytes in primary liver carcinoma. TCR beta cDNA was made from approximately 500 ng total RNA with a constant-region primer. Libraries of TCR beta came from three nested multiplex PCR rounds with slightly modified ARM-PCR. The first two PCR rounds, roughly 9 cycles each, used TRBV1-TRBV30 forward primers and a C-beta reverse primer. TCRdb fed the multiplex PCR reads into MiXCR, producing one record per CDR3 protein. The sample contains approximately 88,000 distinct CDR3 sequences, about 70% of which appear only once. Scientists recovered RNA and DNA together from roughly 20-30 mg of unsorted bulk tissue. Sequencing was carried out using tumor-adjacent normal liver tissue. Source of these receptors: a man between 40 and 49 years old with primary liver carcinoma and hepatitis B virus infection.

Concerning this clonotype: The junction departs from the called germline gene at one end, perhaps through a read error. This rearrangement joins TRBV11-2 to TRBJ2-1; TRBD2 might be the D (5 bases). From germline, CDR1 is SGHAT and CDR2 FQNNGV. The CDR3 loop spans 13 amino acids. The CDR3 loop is CAISLEVGVEQSF. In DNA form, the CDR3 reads TGTGCCATCAGCTTAGAGGTGGGAGTTGAGCAGTCCTTC. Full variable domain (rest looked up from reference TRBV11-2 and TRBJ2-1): EAGVAQSPRYKIIEKRQSVAFWCNPISGHATLYWYQQILGQGPKLLIQFQNNGVVDDSQLPKDRFSAERLKGVDSTLKIQPAKLEDSAVYLCAISLEVGVEQSFGPGTRLTVL.

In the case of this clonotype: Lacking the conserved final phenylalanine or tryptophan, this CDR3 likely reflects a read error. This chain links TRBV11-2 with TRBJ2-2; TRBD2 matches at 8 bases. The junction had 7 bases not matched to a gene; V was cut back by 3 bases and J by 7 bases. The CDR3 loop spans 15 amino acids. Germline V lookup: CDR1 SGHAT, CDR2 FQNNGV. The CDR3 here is CASSFSGMPNGELFI. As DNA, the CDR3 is TGTGCCAGCAGCTTTAGCGGGATGCCCAACGGGGAGCTGTTTATT.